The 12 T cell receptor beta chains presented below share a single source sample, sequenced in a study of type 1 regulatory T cells. TCRdb analysed the reads with MiXCR anew, one entry per CDR3 protein. The data contain about 62,000 distinct CDR3 sequences, 62% of them seen just once; the ten biggest clones take up approximately 1.8%. These receptors' targets are unknown. The specimen sequenced was cultured non-Tr1 T cells, either the whole culture or a sorted T cell fraction (not recorded which). The receptors were gathered from a human donor in good health.

The gene calls are TRBV5-1 and TRBJ2-6; no reliable D call. Germline V gives CDR1 SGHRS, CDR2 YFSETQ. V lost 0 bases to trimming and J lost 0 bases, with 7 bases between them. This CDR3 spans 16 amino acids. The CDR3 reads CASSLGLLSGANVLTF. The CDR3 DNA is TGCGCCAGCAGCTTGGGTCTGCTCTCTGGGGCCAACGTCCTGACTTTC.

This clonotype was counted between two and nine times. The chain joins TRBV7-2 to TRBJ2-5, with 9 bases fitting TRBD2. The CDR3 runs 14 residues. With 3 bases clipped from V and 6 bases from J, the junction kept 5 bases outside the gene matches. Looked up from germline, CDR1 is SGHTA and CDR2 is FQGNSA. The CDR3: CASSFSGREQTQYF. The CDR3 region has the DNA TGTGCCAGCAGCTTTAGCGGGAGAGAGCAGACCCAGTACTTC. Full variable domain (remainder filled in from reference TRBV7-2 and TRBJ2-5): GAGVSQSPSNKVTEKGKDVELRCDPISGHTALYWYRQSLGQGLEFLIYFQGNSAPDKSGLPSDRFSAERTGGSVSTLTIQRTQQEDSAVYLCASSFSGREQTQYFGPGTRLLVL.

This chain connects TRBV3-1 to TRBJ2-1, with 13 bases fitting TRBD2. V shed 0 bases and J 12 bases; nucleotides not matched to a gene: 2. This CDR3 contains 14 residues. The V gene's germline CDR1 is LGHDT and CDR2 YNNKEL (reference sequence). The CDR3 DNA is TGTGCCAGCAGCCAAGACGGGACTAGCGGGACGCAGTTCTTC. Its translation: CASSQDGTSGTQFF.

The table lists this clonotype with a count of one. Relative to the germline gene, one junction end is altered; a read error may explain this. The V gene is TRBV5-1, the J gene TRBJ2-3; D gene uncertain. The CDR3 totals 15 residues. Germline V gene data show CDR1 as SGHRS and CDR2 as YFSETQ. The CDR3 region is CASSLNGVASDMQYF. CDR3 bases: TGCGCCAGCAGCTTGAATGGGGTAGCCTCAGATATGCAGTATTTT.

The table lists this clonotype with a few counts. The chain carries TRBV20-1 and TRBJ2-2; 7 nucleotides agree with TRBD1. After removal of 6 bases from V and 1 base from J, the junction contained 5 bases not matched to a gene. The germline V gene has CDR1 DFQATT and CDR2 SNEGSKA (reference sequence). The CDR3 is 14 residues long. CDR3 nucleotides: TGCAGTGCCCGACAGGGCGGGAACACCGGGGAGCTGTTTTTT. Its translation is CSARQGGNTGELFF.

This clonotype was observed a handful of times. V gene TRBV4-2 combines with J gene TRBJ2-5, with unresolved D. CDR1 and CDR2 (germline): LGHNA, YNFKEQ. This CDR3 comprises 14 residues. V shed 1 base and J shed 4 bases, with 10 bases lying between them. The CDR3 region has the DNA TGTGCCAGCAGCCAAGTCCAGACGCGAGAGACCCAGTACTTC. Translation gives CASSQVQTRETQYF.

This clonotype was counted only a few times. The chain employs TRBV20-1 and TRBJ2-1; weak D call: TRBD2 (5 bases). CDR3 length: 17 amino acids. V lost 5 bases and J lost 7, with 27 bases in between. In germline, CDR1 is DFQATT, CDR2 SNEGSKA (reference sequence). CDR3 nucleotide sequence: TGCAGTGCTCCGAATACCCGCGGGCGTCCTCTTACGAATGAGCAGTTCTTC. This translates into CSAPNTRGRPLTNEQFF.

The gene calls are TRBV12-3 or TRBV12-4 and TRBJ1-1; D is ambiguous. Deletions cut 8 bases from V and 5 bases from J, with 15 bases between. This CDR3 spans 13 amino acids. CDR3 region: CASVWKVWTEAFF. The CDR3 DNA follows: TGTGCCAGCGTATGGAAGGTTTGGACTGAAGCTTTCTTT.

The V gene is TRBV6-1, the J gene TRBJ2-3, with D possibly TRBD1 on 6 matching bases. V was clipped by 7 bases and J by 2 bases, with 19 bases between them. The CDR3 is 16 amino acids. The germline CDR1 and CDR2 sequences are MNHNS and SASEGT. In DNA form, the CDR3 reads TGTGCCAGCACGCCCCTACAGGGATCGAACACAGATACGCAGTATTTT. Encoded protein: CASTPLQGSNTDTQYF.

The V and J genes are TRBV29-1 and TRBJ1-2; 7 bases match TRBD1. The V and J ends lost 4 bases and 4 bases, in that order; junction bases with no gene match: 3. The germline V gene encodes CDR1 SQVTM and CDR2 ANQGSEA. The CDR3 spans 12 residues. DNA for the CDR3: TGCAGCGTTGGGGACAGCCGCTATGGCTACACCTTC. Its translation: CSVGDSRYGYTF.

The J gene is TRBJ2-3, the V gene TRBV2; no firm D call. The CDR3 is 11 residues long. Trimming removed 7 bases at V and 6 bases at J, with 8 bases between. Germline values: CDR1 SNHLY, CDR2 FYNNEI. In nucleotides, the CDR3 is TGTGCCAGCATGAAGAAGGATACGCAGTATTTT. Translating gives CASMKKDTQYF.

The rearrangement links TRBV3-1 to TRBJ1-4, with D tentatively TRBD1 (5 bases). Germline V gene sequence: CDR1 LGHDT, CDR2 YNNKEL (reference sequence). The CDR3 contains 14 residues. Deletions cut 3 bases from V and 8 bases from J, with 13 bases between. CDR3 region: CASSQQGGSEKLFF. CDR3 nucleotides: TGTGCCAGCAGCCAGCAGGGAGGTAGCGAAAAACTGTTTTTT. Full variable domain (remainder filled in from reference TRBV3-1 and TRBJ1-4): DTAVSQTPKYLVTQMGNDKSIKCEQNLGHDTMYWYKQDSKKFLKIMFSYNNKELIINETVPNRFSPKSPDKAHLNLHINSLELGDSAVYFCASSQQGGSEKLFFGSGTQLSVL.